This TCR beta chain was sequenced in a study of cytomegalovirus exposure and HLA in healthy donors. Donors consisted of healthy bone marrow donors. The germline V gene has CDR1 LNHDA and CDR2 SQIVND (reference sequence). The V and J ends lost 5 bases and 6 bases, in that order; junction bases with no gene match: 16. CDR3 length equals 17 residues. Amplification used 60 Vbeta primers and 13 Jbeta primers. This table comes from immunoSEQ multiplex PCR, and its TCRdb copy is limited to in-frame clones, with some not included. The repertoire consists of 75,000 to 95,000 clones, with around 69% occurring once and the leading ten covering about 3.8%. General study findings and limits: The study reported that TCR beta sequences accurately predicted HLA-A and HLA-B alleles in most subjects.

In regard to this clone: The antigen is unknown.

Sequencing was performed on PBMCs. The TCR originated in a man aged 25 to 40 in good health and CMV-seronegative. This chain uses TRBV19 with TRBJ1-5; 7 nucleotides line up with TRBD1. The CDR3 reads CASSAGTAWEVFQPQHF. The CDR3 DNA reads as TGTGCCAGTAGTGCTGGGACAGCCTGGGAAGTTTTTCAGCCCCAGCATTTT.